The rows below give T cell receptor beta chains drawn from one sample of a study of blood T cell repertoires in COVID-19. Here immunoSEQ multiplex PCR was the method, and the copy in TCRdb shows in-frame clones only, minus some. The sample lists 400,000 to 550,000 clones, around nine tenths occurring once. Sequenced material: peripheral blood. Receptors were obtained from a woman aged 30 to 39 with acute or convalescent COVID-19. Each CDR3 is given with its conserved first and last residue. The D gene is left open where the match is weak. A clone size is listed for some rows: how often the clone was seen (once, few, many), or a class if it is expanded.

d_gene,j_gene,v_gene,abundance,CDR3nt,CDR3aa
TRBD1,TRBJ2-7,TRBV7-3,-,TGTGCCAGCAGCCCGTCCCGGGACAGCTACGAGCAGTACTTC,CASSPSRDSYEQYF
TRBD2,TRBJ2-5,TRBV18,-,TGTGCCAGCTCACCGGGACTAGCGGGTTTAGAGACCCAGTACTTC,CASSPGLAGLETQYF
-,TRBJ1-4,TRBV7-6,-,TGTGCCAGCAGCTTAGCCACAGGCTACGAAAAACTGTTTTTT,CASSLATGYEKLFF
TRBD2,TRBJ2-1,TRBV10-2,-,TGCGCCAGCAGTGAAGTTCGGGGACTAGCTAGGAGTGAGCAGTTCTTC,CASSEVRGLARSEQFF
-,TRBJ2-7,TRBV29-1,-,TGCAGCGTTGAAGACAACTACGAGCAGTACTTC,CSVEDNYEQYF
-,TRBJ1-2,TRBV9,-,TGTGCCAGCAGCGTAGGACGGGGTAACTATGGCTACACCTTC,CASSVGRGNYGYTF
-,TRBJ2-5,TRBV7-9,-,TGTGCCAGCAGCCTCCCGGAGGGGGCAATAGAGACCCAGTACTTC,CASSLPEGAIETQYF
TRBD2,TRBJ2-7,TRBV6-5,-,TGTGCCAGCAGTTACGAAGCGGGGGAGGCCTACGAGCAGTACTTC,CASSYEAGEAYEQYF
TRBD1,TRBJ2-7,TRBV3-1/TRBV3-2,few,TGTGCCAGCACCCCGGGGACAGGGGGAGGCGAGCAGTACTTC,CASTPGTGGGEQYF
-,TRBJ1-1,TRBV12-3/TRBV12-4,-,TGTGCCAGCAGTAGACAGGCCCGCACTGAAGCTTTCTTT,CASSRQARTEAFF
-,TRBJ1-3,TRBV5-1,-,TGCGCCAGCAGCTTAGGGACATCTGGAAACACCATATATTTT,CASSLGTSGNTIYF
TRBD1,TRBJ1-2,TRBV3-1/TRBV3-2,-,TGTGCCAGCAGCCCCACTGGGGGCAGGGGGATGATTGGCTACACCTTC,CASSPTGGRGMIGYTF
-,TRBJ2-5,TRBV24-1,-,TGTGCCACCAGTGATTTCAGGGGTGGGGAGACCCAGTACTTC,CATSDFRGGETQYF
-,TRBJ2-1,TRBV14,once,TGTGCCAGCAGCCGTTCGCAGTACAATGAGCAGTTCTTC,CASSRSQYNEQFF
-,TRBJ2-5,TRBV20-1,many,TGCAGTGTCGTTACAGGGTTAACCCAGTACTTC,CSVVTGLTQYF
TRBD1,TRBJ1-2,TRBV5-1,few,TGCGCCAGCAGCTCGGGACAGGGCAGTTTCGGGGGCTACACCTTC,CASSSGQGSFGGYTF
-,TRBJ2-5,TRBV6-6,-,TGTGCCAGCAGTCAACTAAGTACAGGTGGTTTGGAGACCCAGTACTTC,CASSQLSTGGLETQYF
TRBD2,TRBJ2-5,TRBV5-6,-,TGTGCCAGCAGCTTGGCTGGACTAGCGGAAGAGACCCAGTACTTC,CASSLAGLAEETQYF
-,TRBJ1-4,TRBV30,-,TGTGCCTGGAGTAGGGGAGGGGGGGCTAATGAAAAACTGTTTTTT,CAWSRGGGANEKLFF
-,TRBJ2-7,TRBV4-1,-,TGCGCCAGCAGCCAAGTCGGGACACACGAGCAGTACTTC,CASSQVGTHEQYF
-,TRBJ2-1,TRBV5-1,-,TGCGCCAGCAAGGAGCAGAGCTCCTACAATGAGCAGTTCTTC,CASKEQSSYNEQFF
TRBD2,TRBJ2-1,TRBV7-2,-,TGTGCCAGCAAAAGCTTAACCCAGGCGGGGGGATCCTACAATGAGCAGTTCTTC,CASKSLTQAGGSYNEQFF
-,TRBJ1-4,TRBV2,once,TGTGCCAGCACCGAGGGAGGAACAGTTGAAAAACTGTTTTTT,CASTEGGTVEKLFF
-,TRBJ2-7,TRBV21-1,-,TGTGCCAGCAGCAAAGTCCAGGGATCCTACGAGCAGTACTTC,CASSKVQGSYEQYF
-,TRBJ1-2,TRBV5-4,-,TGTGCCAGCAGCTTGGGGCCCGGGGGGGCAGGTTTGGATGGCTACACCTTC,CASSLGPGGAGLDGYTF
-,TRBJ2-6,TRBV30,-,TGTGCCCGCCGAGCTGTCTCTGGGGCCAACGTCCTGACTTTC,CARRAVSGANVLTF
TRBD1,TRBJ2-7,TRBV7-3,-,TGTGCCAGCAGCCGGGACGGGACAGGGGCATACGAGCAGTACTTC,CASSRDGTGAYEQYF
TRBD1,TRBJ2-5,TRBV18,-,TGTGCCAGCTCACCACCGGGCAGGGGGCAGGAGACCCAGTACTTC,CASSPPGRGQETQYF
TRBD1,TRBJ2-5,TRBV12-5,-,TGTGCTAGTGGTGCTGGGACAGGAGGGCGCCAAGAGACCCAGTACTTC,CASGAGTGGRQETQYF
TRBD2,TRBJ2-3,TRBV3-1/TRBV3-2,-,TGTGCCAGCAGCCCCCCAGAGCGGGGGGCGACAGATACGCAGTATTTT,CASSPPERGATDTQYF
-,TRBJ1-2,TRBV10-3,many,TGTGCCATGGGGTCAGGGCCAAATGGCTACACCTTC,CAMGSGPNGYTF
TRBD2,TRBJ2-1,TRBV6-1,-,TGTGCCAGCAGTGCTAACCTAGCGGGGGGAATGTATGAGCAGTTCTTC,CASSANLAGGMYEQFF
TRBD1,TRBJ1-1,TRBV7-3,few,TGTGCCAGCAGCCCGACAGGGATGAACACTGAAGCTTTCTTT,CASSPTGMNTEAFF
-,TRBJ1-5,TRBV14,few,TGTGCCAGCAGCCGAGGGAATAGCAATCAGCCCCAGCATTTT,CASSRGNSNQPQHF
-,TRBJ2-7,TRBV2,-,TGTGCCAGCAGACCCGAGCGGTCCCTTTCCTACGAGCAGTACTTC,CASRPERSLSYEQYF
TRBD2,TRBJ2-1,TRBV28,-,TGTGCCAGCAGTTTATTGTCTAGCGGGGAAGAGGAGCAGTTCTTC,CASSLLSSGEEEQFF
-,TRBJ2-7,TRBV27,-,TGTGCCAGCAGTTTATCGTCCGGGTATCACGAGCAGTACTTC,CASSLSSGYHEQYF
TRBD1,TRBJ2-7,TRBV4-1,-,TGCGCCAGTGCTAAGGACAGGGGCCACGAGCAGTACTTC,CASAKDRGHEQYF
TRBD1,TRBJ1-3,TRBV9,-,TGTGCCAGCCGGATCCCGAACATTGTGGGGACAGGGGGGATGTCTGGAAACACCATATATTTT,CASRIPNIVGTGGMSGNTIYF
TRBD2,TRBJ2-7,TRBV7-9,-,TGTGCCAGCAGCCCCGGGACTAGCGGGGGGCCCGAGCAGTACTTC,CASSPGTSGGPEQYF
TRBD2,TRBJ2-3,TRBV30,-,TGTGCCTGGAGTGTCCCGGGGGGGTTAGATACGCAGTATTTT,CAWSVPGGLDTQYF
TRBD2,TRBJ2-7,TRBV9,once,TGTGCCAGCAGCGTAGCAGCGGGGGACTTCTACGAGCAGTACTTC,CASSVAAGDFYEQYF
TRBD1,TRBJ2-5,TRBV15,-,TGTGCCACCAACTACGACAGGGTTGAGACCCAGTACTTC,CATNYDRVETQYF
TRBD1,TRBJ1-4,TRBV9,-,TGTGCCAGCAGCGCTGATGGACAGGGGGTGGAAAAACTGTTTTTT,CASSADGQGVEKLFF
-,TRBJ1-4,TRBV2,-,TGTGCCAGCAGTAGAGACGGGTCGATCGATGAAAAACTGTTTTTT,CASSRDGSIDEKLFF
TRBD1,TRBJ1-2,TRBV4-1,-,TGCGCCAGCAGCCCCCCGGGACAGGGTAGGGGATACACCTTC,CASSPPGQGRGYTF
-,TRBJ1-2,TRBV27,many,TGTGCCAGCGGTTTTGCAGGGGCTACGTTGGGCTACACCTTC,CASGFAGATLGYTF
-,TRBJ2-1,TRBV2,-,TGTGCCAGCATGGGGGCATCATACAATGAGCAGTTCTTC,CASMGASYNEQFF
-,TRBJ2-1,TRBV20-1,-,TGCAGTGCTAGTGGGATGGCGGGAACTAACTATGAGCAGTTCTTC,CSASGMAGTNYEQFF
TRBD1,TRBJ2-3,TRBV5-8,-,TGTGCCAGCAGCTCCGGGACAGGGTGGCCAGATACGCAGTATTTT,CASSSGTGWPDTQYF
TRBD1,TRBJ2-3,TRBV5-1,once,TGCGCCAGCAGTGACAGGGAACGCACAGATACGCAGTATTTT,CASSDRERTDTQYF
TRBD2,TRBJ2-7,TRBV7-2,once,TGTGCCAGCAGCTCCCGACTAGCGGGGGAGGGGGAGCAGTACTTC,CASSSRLAGEGEQYF
TRBD1,TRBJ1-5,TRBV2,-,TGTGCCAGCAGTGGCCGGGGGCGAGGGGGCCGGGATCAGCCCCAGCATTTT,CASSGRGRGGRDQPQHF
TRBD2,TRBJ2-3,TRBV6-5,-,TGTGCCAGCAGGAATAGCGGGGGGCCCACAGATACGCAGTATTTT,CASRNSGGPTDTQYF
-,TRBJ1-2,TRBV24-1,-,TGTGCCACCAGTGACATGACAGGACGTGGCTACACCTTC,CATSDMTGRGYTF
-,TRBJ2-1,TRBV6-5,-,TGTGCCAGCAGTATCGCCGGTGAGCAGTTCTTC,CASSIAGEQFF
-,TRBJ1-3,TRBV2,-,TGTGCCAGCAGTAAGGGCCAGGGTCTCGGTGGAAACACCATATATTTT,CASSKGQGLGGNTIYF
TRBD1,TRBJ1-2,TRBV29-1,-,TGCAGCGGACAGGGGTCCTATGGCTACACCTTC,CSGQGSYGYTF